This T cell receptor (beta chain) was captured in a study of long-term antiretroviral therapy in people with HIV. Study-wide points: Missing from the dataset were any data on ART adherence, viral resistance or therapy changes. The data indicate that diversity increased after ART but remained below transplant donor controls.

Until DNA extraction, the samples held between about 0.85-11 million cryopreserved PBMC. Survey-level resolution applied to immunoSEQ assay v3.0. The data were produced by immunoSEQ multiplex PCR, yet TCRdb's version contains in-frame clones alone and is incomplete. The table has approximately 28,000 clones, about 84% seen once; the top ten hold around a tenth. Germline CDR1 is SGHKS and CDR2 is YYEKEE (reference sequence). The ends were cut back, 3 bases at V and 4 bases at J, with 20 bases in the middle. This CDR3 is built from 17 residues. About this clone itself: Its cognate antigen is unknown.

V usage is TRBV5-5 and J usage is TRBJ2-4; D is ambiguous. This TCR was sampled from a man between 18 and 35 years old with HIV. This specimen consisted of unsorted PBMCs, obtained 0.8 years before starting antiretroviral therapy. The chain's CDR3 is CASSSLLDQLGKNIQYF. As DNA, the CDR3 is TGTGCCAGCAGCTCTCTTTTAGACCAATTGGGAAAAAACATTCAGTACTTC.